This record covers a single TCR beta chain. What it binds is unknown. Clones were read by immunoSEQ multiplex PCR, and TCRdb kept only the in-frame ones, dropping some. The sample includes some 100,000 clones, approximately 90% of them seen just once. V was pared by 5 bases and J by 5 bases, with 5 bases of the junction left unmatched. Germline CDR1 SGHVS, CDR2 FNYEAQ. The CDR3 has 14 residues. This record comes from a study of cytomegalovirus exposure and HLA in healthy donors. Study-level results: Overall, approximately 150 TCR beta chains were annotated as cytomegalovirus-associated.

Specimen: PBMCs. The rearrangement uses TRBV7-6 and TRBJ2-2; TRBD1 agrees at 7 bases. The sequence came from a man younger than 30 in good health and CMV-seronegative. The DNA of the CDR3 is TGTGCCAGCAGCGGGCAGGGGGAGACCGGGGAGCTGTTTTTT. This sequence encodes CASSGQGETGELFF.